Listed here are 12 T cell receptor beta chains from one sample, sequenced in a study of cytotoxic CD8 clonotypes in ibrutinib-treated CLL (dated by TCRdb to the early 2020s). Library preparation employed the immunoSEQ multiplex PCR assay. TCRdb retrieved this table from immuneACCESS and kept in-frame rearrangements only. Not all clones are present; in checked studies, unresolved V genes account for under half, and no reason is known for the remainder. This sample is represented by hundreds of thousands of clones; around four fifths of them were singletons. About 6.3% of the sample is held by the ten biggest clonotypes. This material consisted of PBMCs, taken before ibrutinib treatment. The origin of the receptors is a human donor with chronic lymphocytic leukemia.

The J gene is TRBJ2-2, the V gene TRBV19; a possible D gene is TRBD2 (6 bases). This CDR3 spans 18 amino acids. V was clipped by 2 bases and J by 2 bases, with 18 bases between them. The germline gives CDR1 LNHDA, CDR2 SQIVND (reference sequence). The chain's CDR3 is CASSILWTGGANTGELFF. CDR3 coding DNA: TGTGCCAGTAGTATACTATGGACCGGCGGGGCAAACACCGGGGAGCTGTTTTTT. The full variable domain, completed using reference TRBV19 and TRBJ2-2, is DGGITQSPKYLFRKEGQNVTLSCEQNLNHDAMYWYRQDPGQGLRLIYYSQIVNDFQKGDIAEGYSVSREKKESFPLTVTSAQKNPTAFYLCASSILWTGGANTGELFFGEGSRLTVL.

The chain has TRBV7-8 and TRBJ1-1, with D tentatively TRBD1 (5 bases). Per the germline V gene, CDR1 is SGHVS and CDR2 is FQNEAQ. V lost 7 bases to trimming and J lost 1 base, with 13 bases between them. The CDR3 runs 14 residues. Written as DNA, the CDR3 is TGTGCCAGCACCGAGGGACGGACGAACACTGAAGCTTTCTTT. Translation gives CASTEGRTNTEAFF.

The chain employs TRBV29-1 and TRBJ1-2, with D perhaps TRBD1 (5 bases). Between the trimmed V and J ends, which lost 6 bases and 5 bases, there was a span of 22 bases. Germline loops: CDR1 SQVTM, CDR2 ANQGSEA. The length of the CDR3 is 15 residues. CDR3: CSVPGPTETGYGYTF. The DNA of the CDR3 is TGCAGCGTCCCGGGACCCACAGAAACGGGTTATGGCTACACCTTC.

The CDR3 region is CASSPRVAGVYTDTQYF. CDR3 in DNA: TGTGCCAGCAGCCCTAGAGTAGCGGGAGTATACACAGATACGCAGTATTTT. The V call is TRBV7-6, the J call TRBJ2-3, with 9 bases identical to TRBD2. The CDR3 contains 17 residues. V was clipped by 5 bases and J by 2 bases; unmatched bases: 11. Germline V CDR1 and CDR2: SGHVS, FNYEAQ.

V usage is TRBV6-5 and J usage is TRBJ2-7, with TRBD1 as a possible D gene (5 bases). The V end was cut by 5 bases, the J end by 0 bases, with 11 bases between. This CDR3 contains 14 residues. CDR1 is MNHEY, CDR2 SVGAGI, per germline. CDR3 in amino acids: CASSEQVSSYEQYF. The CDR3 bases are TGTGCCAGCAGTGAACAGGTATCCTCCTACGAGCAGTACTTC.

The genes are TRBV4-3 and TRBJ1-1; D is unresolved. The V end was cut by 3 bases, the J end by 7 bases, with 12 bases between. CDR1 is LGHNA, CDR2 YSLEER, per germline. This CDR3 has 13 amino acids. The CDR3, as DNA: TGCGCCAGCAGCCAGAAGCCTAGACGTGAAGCTTTCTTT. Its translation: CASSQKPRREAFF.

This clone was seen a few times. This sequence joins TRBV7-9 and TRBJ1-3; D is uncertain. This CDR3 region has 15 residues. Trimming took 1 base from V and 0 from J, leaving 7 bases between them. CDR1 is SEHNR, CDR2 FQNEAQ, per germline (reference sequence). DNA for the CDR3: TGTGCCAGCAGCTTAGGGTTTGGCTCTGGAAACACCATATATTTT. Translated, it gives CASSLGFGSGNTIYF. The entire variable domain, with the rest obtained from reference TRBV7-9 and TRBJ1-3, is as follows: DTGVSQNPRHKITKRGQNVTFRCDPISEHNRLYWYRQTLGQGPEFLTYFQNEAQLEKSRLLSDRFSAERPKGSFSTLEIQRTEQGDSAMYLCASSLGFGSGNTIYFGEGSWLTVV.

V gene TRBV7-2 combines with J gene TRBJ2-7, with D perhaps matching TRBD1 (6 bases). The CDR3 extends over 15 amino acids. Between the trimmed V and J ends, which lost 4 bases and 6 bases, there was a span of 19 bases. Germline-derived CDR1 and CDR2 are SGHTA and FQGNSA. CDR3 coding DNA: TGTGCCAGCAGCTGGGTTCTAGGAACAGGGCTCGAGCAGTACTTC. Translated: CASSWVLGTGLEQYF.

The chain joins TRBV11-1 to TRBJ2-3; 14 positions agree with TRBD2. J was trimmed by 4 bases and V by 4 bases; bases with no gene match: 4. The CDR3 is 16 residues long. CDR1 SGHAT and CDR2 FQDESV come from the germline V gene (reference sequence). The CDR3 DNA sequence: TGTGCCAGCAGCTCGGGACTAGCGGGAGTTTCAGATACGCAGTATTTT. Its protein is CASSSGLAGVSDTQYF.

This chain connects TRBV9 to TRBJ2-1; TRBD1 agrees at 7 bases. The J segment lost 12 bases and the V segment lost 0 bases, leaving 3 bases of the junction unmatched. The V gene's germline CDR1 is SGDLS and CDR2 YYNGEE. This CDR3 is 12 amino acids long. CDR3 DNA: TGTGCCAGCAGCGTAGGTAGGGACAGGCAGTTCTTC. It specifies CASSVGRDRQFF.

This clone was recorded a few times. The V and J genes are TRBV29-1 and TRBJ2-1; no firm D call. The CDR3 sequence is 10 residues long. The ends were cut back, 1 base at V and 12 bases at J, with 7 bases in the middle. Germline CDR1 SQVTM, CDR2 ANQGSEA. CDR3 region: CSVEVSRQFF. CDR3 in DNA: TGCAGCGTTGAAGTGTCTAGGCAGTTCTTC.

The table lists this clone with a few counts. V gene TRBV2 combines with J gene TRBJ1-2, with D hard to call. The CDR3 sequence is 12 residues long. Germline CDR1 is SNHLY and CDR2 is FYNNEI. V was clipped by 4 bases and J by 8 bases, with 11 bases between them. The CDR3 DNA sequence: TGTGCCAGCAGTGTTGAGGGAAGGGGCTACACCTTC. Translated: CASSVEGRGYTF. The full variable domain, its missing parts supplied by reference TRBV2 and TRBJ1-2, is EPEVTQTPSHQVTQMGQEVILRCVPISNHLYFYWYRQILGQKVEFLVSFYNNEISEKSEIFDDQFSVERPDGSNFTLKIRSTKLEDSAMYFCASSVEGRGYTFGSGTRLTVV.